Listed here are 13 T cell receptor beta chains from one sample, sequenced in a study of blood T cells in healthy people across ages. Together with a sample-barcoded 5' primer, a J-beta primer mix was included in a second PCR lasting about 6 to 11 cycles. From the 5' RACE reads, TCRdb called clonotypes with MiXCR, one entry per CDR3 protein. This table has around 900,000 distinct CDR3 sequences, under 35% appearing once. The sequenced material came from blood. Receptors originate from a woman over 75 in good health.

This clonotype was counted only a few times. The J gene is TRBJ1-6, the V gene TRBV10-2, with D perhaps TRBD1 (6 bases). The length of the CDR3 is 13 residues. The germline V and J ends were trimmed by 5 bases and 7 bases, with 9 bases remaining between them. Per germline, CDR1 WSHSY and CDR2 SAAADI. The CDR3 sequence: CASSRGENSPLHF. The CDR3 nucleotides are TGCGCCAGCAGTAGGGGGGAGAATTCACCCCTCCACTTT.

The chain joins TRBV6-6 to TRBJ1-5, with unresolved D. Germline V gives CDR1 MNHNY, CDR2 SVGAGI (reference sequence). The CDR3 is made up of 14 amino acids. The germline V and J ends were trimmed by 6 bases and 0 bases, with 9 bases remaining between them. This chain's CDR3 is CASRGVYSNQPQHF. The CDR3 nucleotides are TGTGCCAGCAGAGGAGTCTATAGCAATCAGCCCCAGCATTTT.

The J gene is TRBJ2-4, the V gene TRBV5-6, with TRBD1 identical over 9 bases. The CDR3 length is 19 residues. Trimming cost V 1 base and J 13 bases; bases outside gene matches: 24. The germline V gene encodes CDR1 SGHDT and CDR2 YYEEEE. The CDR3 DNA follows: TGTGCCAGCAGCTTGCACGGGACAGGGTCTTCGGGGTCCTACAATGAGCAGTACTTC. This sequence encodes CASSLHGTGSSGSYNEQYF.

This clonotype has a count of ten or more. The V call is TRBV7-2, the J call TRBJ1-6; TRBD1 might be the D (5 bases). This CDR3 spans 14 amino acids. The ends were cut back, 8 bases at V and 6 bases at J, with 14 bases in the middle. The germline V gene encodes CDR1 SGHTA and CDR2 FQGNSA. The CDR3 loop reads CASASKGINSPLHF. The CDR3 bases are TGTGCCAGCGCCTCTAAGGGGATTAATTCACCCCTCCACTTT. Full variable domain (outside the CDR3, taken from reference TRBV7-2 and TRBJ1-6): GAGVSQSPSNKVTEKGKDVELRCDPISGHTALYWYRQSLGQGLEFLIYFQGNSAPDKSGLPSDRFSAERTGGSVSTLTIQRTQQEDSAVYLCASASKGINSPLHFGNGTRLTVT.

The gene calls are TRBV6-6 and TRBJ2-1, with 7 bases identical to TRBD2. V dropped 6 bases and J dropped 9; count of bases not matched to a gene: 17. Per the germline V gene, CDR1 is MNHNY and CDR2 is SVGAGI (reference sequence). The CDR3 totals 16 residues. The DNA for the CDR3 is TGTGCCAGCAGCCCCGGTCTAGCGGCCGGTCGTATTGAGCAGTTCTTC. This gives the protein CASSPGLAAGRIEQFF.

This clonotype was seen a few times. This sequence may be a read error, since a much larger clone differs from it by one base. This chain joins TRBV6-5 and TRBJ2-5; TRBD1 is a possible D gene (6 bases). The germline V and J ends were trimmed by 6 bases and 11 bases, with 19 bases remaining between them. This CDR3 is built from 13 residues. CDR1 MNHEY and CDR2 SVGAGI come from the germline V gene. CDR3 nucleotides: TGTGCCAGCAGATTAACAGGGATGAATGAGCAGTACTTC. Translated: CASRLTGMNEQYF.

V usage is TRBV5-1 and J usage is TRBJ2-7, with 7 bases fitting TRBD1. The trim removed 0 bases at V and 5 bases at J, leaving 14 bases unmatched. This CDR3 is 17 amino acids long. Germline loops: CDR1 SGHRS, CDR2 YFSETQ. DNA of the CDR3: TGCGCCAGCAGCTTGGGACAGGGAACGGGGTTGGAGCACGAGCAGTACTTC. It encodes CASSLGQGTGLEHEQYF.

The rearrangement uses TRBV30 and TRBJ2-1; maybe TRBD1 (6 bases). CDR3 size: 14 residues. Deletions cut 1 base from V and 12 bases from J, with 19 bases between. Per the germline V gene, CDR1 is GTSNPN and CDR2 is SVGIG (reference sequence). CDR3 sequence reads: CAWSGSHRASGQFF. CDR3 DNA sequence: TGTGCCTGGAGTGGGAGTCACAGGGCCTCTGGGCAGTTCTTC.

The table lists this clonotype with many counts. This CDR3 is CASSPPASGTLYGYTF. CDR3 DNA sequence: TGTGCCAGCTCACCACCGGCGTCAGGGACTCTTTATGGCTACACCTTC. The chain recombines TRBV18 with TRBJ1-2, with a possible D match to TRBD1 (5 bases). Trimming pared 0 bases from V and 5 bases from J, leaving 16 bases between. In germline, CDR1 is KGHSH, CDR2 LQKENI. This CDR3 is built from 16 residues. The whole variable domain, remainder taken from reference TRBV18 and TRBJ1-2, is NAGVMQNPRHLVRRRGQEARLRCSPMKGHSHVYWYRQLPEEGLKFMVYLQKENIIDESGMPKERFSAEFPKEGPSILRIQQVVRGDSAAYFCASSPPASGTLYGYTFGSGTRLTVV.

This clonotype has a handful of counts. The CDR3 sequence is CASSRHQGGETQYF. For the CDR3, the DNA is TGTGCCAGCAGCCGGCACCAAGGGGGAGAGACCCAGTACTTC. This chain connects TRBV14 to TRBJ2-4; possible D gene TRBD1, 6 bases. The J call may be incorrect, as the DNA end agrees better with TRBJ2-5. The CDR3 has 14 residues. Germline lookup yields CDR1 SGHDN and CDR2 FVKESK.

Details on this clonotype: A much bigger clone sits one base away, suggesting this may be a read error. The chain recombines TRBV3-1 with TRBJ2-1, with D uncertain. TRBJ2-7 explains the end of the DNA better; the J call may be wrong. The CDR3 extends over 14 amino acids. CDR1 is LGHDT, CDR2 YNNKEL, per germline (reference sequence). CDR3 coding DNA: TGTGCCAGCAGCCAAGGGGCCCTCCACAATGAGCAGTACTTC. The encoded protein is CASSQGALHNEQYF.

V is TRBV7-8 and J is TRBJ2-7; the D call may be TRBD1 or TRBD2 (5 bases each). Germline values: CDR1 SGHVS, CDR2 FQNEAQ. The CDR3 runs 14 residues. V was trimmed by 5 bases and J by 4 bases, leaving 15 bases between them. CDR3 in amino acids: CASSILRDGYEQYF. The CDR3 DNA follows: TGTGCCAGCAGCATATTACGGGACGGTTACGAGCAGTACTTC. Supplemented by reference TRBV7-8 and TRBJ2-7, the full variable domain reads GAGVSQSPRYKVAKRGQDVALRCDPISGHVSLFWYQQALGQGPEFLTYFQNEAQLDKSGLPSDRFFAERPEGSVSTLKIQRTQQEDSAVYLCASSILRDGYEQYFGPGTRLTVT.

This clonotype was detected ten times or more. The V and J genes are TRBV28 and TRBJ2-5; 12 nucleotides agree with TRBD2. This CDR3 has 16 residues. Germline CDR1 is MDHEN and CDR2 is SYDVKM. Losses at the gene ends were 5 bases for V and 1 base for J; bases not matched to a gene: 5. Here the CDR3 DNA reads TGTGCCAGCAGTCCTGGACTAGCGGGGTTCCAAGAGACCCAGTACTTC. Its protein product is CASSPGLAGFQETQYF.